A selection of T cell receptor beta chains follows, all from one sample in a study of siplizumab effects on memory and regulatory T cells. Libraries were prepared by immunoSEQ multiplex PCR; TCRdb keeps only in-frame clonotypes and omits some of them. The data show around 95,000 clones, about 94% seen once. Sequencing was done on a sample of non-Treg CD4+ T cells sorted from blood. The receptors originated from a human donor in good health. The CDR3 runs from the conserved cysteine through the conserved F or W. Each record gives: J gene, D gene, V gene, clone size, CDR3 DNA, CDR3 protein. D genes are given only for firm matches. Size is stated for part of the rows, as once, few or many counts, or as a class when the clone is expanded.

>TRBJ1-1|NA|TRBV11-2|NA
TGTGCCAGCAGCTTAGATAAGAGGACGGCTTTCTTT
CASSLDKRTAFF
>TRBJ1-1|NA|TRBV19|NA
TGTGCCAGTAGTATGTCTATAGGGAAAAGTAGTAGGTCTGAAGCTTTCTTT
CASSMSIGKSSRSEAFF
>TRBJ1-4|TRBD1|TRBV10-3|NA
TGTGCCATCAGTGAGTCGGGACAGGGGGGTGAAAAACTGTTTTTT
CAISESGQGGEKLFF
>TRBJ1-6|NA|TRBV6-6|NA
TGTGCCAGCAGTTACGGCAGGGTTTGGGGCTTT
CASSYGRVWGF
>TRBJ2-3|NA|TRBV11-2|NA
TGTGCCAGCACGTGGAGAACTAGAGGGACAGATACGCAGTATTTT
CASTWRTRGTDTQYF
>TRBJ1-3|NA|TRBV6-5|NA
TGTGCCAGCAGTTACTCGGGGGAAGCTGGAAACACCATATATTTT
CASSYSGEAGNTIYF
>TRBJ2-7|NA|TRBV6-5|NA
TGTGCCAGCAGTGGGTATAACGAGCAGTACTTC
CASSGYNEQYF
>TRBJ2-1|TRBD2|TRBV5-4|NA
TGTGCCAGCAGCAGACTAGCGGGAGGTACCAATGAGCAGTTCTTC
CASSRLAGGTNEQFF
>TRBJ1-2|NA|TRBV6-4|once
TGTGCCAGCAGCGGGGGGTCCGCCTATGGCTACACCTTC
CASSGGSAYGYTF
>TRBJ2-7|NA|TRBV4-1|NA
TGCGCCAGCAGCCAGAGAACAGGCTCCTACGAGCAGTACTTC
CASSQRTGSYEQYF
>TRBJ2-2|NA|TRBV29-1|once
TGCAGCGCAACGAGGGGCGCCACGAACACCGGGGAGCTGTTTTTT
CSATRGATNTGELFF
>TRBJ2-1|NA|TRBV10-3|NA
TGTGCCATCAGTGCCAGGCCCGAACACAATGAGCAGTTCTTC
CAISARPEHNEQFF
>TRBJ1-3|NA|TRBV4-1|NA
TGCGCCAGCAGCCACCGAAACACCATATATTTT
CASSHRNTIYF
>TRBJ2-1|TRBD2|TRBV5-1|NA
TGCGCCAGCAGCTTCCCTAGCGGGAGGAACAATGAGCAGTTCTTC
CASSFPSGRNNEQFF
>TRBJ2-7|TRBD1|TRBV4-1|NA
TGCGCCAGCAGCCAGGGTCGGACAGGGGCTGGGGAGCAGTACTTC
CASSQGRTGAGEQYF
>TRBJ1-3|NA|TRBV5-6|NA
TGTGCCAGCAGCTTCAAAGCCCGCTCTGGAAACACCATATATTTT
CASSFKARSGNTIYF
>TRBJ2-3|TRBD1|TRBV6-1|NA
TGTGCCAGCAGTCAACGGGACAGTGAAGATACGCAGTATTTT
CASSQRDSEDTQYF
>TRBJ2-3|TRBD1|TRBV11-2|NA
TGTGCCAGCAGCTTAAGGGGACAGACCACAGATACGCAGTATTTT
CASSLRGQTTDTQYF
>TRBJ2-5|NA|TRBV14|NA
TGTGCCAGCAGCCAAGATGCCGGGACCCCCAGGGAGACCCAGTACTTC
CASSQDAGTPRETQYF
>TRBJ2-5|NA|TRBV4-2|NA
TGTGCCAGCAGTACCCAGGAGCTCACGGAGACCCAGTACTTC
CASSTQELTETQYF
>TRBJ1-5|NA|TRBV27|once
TGTGCCAGCAGTTCTATTCAGTCGCTAGCGACAGACAGGCGCAGTCAGCCCCAGCATTTT
CASSSIQSLATDRRSQPQHF
>TRBJ1-2|NA|TRBV21-1|NA
TGTGCCAGCAGCGGACGGGACAGCGGCTATGGCTACACCTTC
CASSGRDSGYGYTF
>TRBJ2-1|TRBD2|TRBV11-2|NA
TGTGCCAGCAGCCGGGGGGGCGCACGACTTGCCTACAATGAGCAGTTCTTC
CASSRGGARLAYNEQFF
>TRBJ2-7|TRBD2|TRBV5-1|NA
TGCGCCAGCAGCTACAGGACTAGCGGTTCCTACGAGCAGTACTTC
CASSYRTSGSYEQYF
>TRBJ2-2|NA|TRBV7-2|NA
TGTGCCAGCAGCTTAGCGCAGTTAGCCGGGGAGCTGTTTTTT
CASSLAQLAGELFF
>TRBJ1-5|NA|TRBV27|NA
TGTGCCAGCAGTTTAATGTATCAGCCCCAGCATTTT
CASSLMYQPQHF
>TRBJ2-2|NA|TRBV11-3|NA
TGTGCCAGCAGCTTAACCGCGAACACCGGGGAGCTGTTTTTT
CASSLTANTGELFF
>TRBJ1-2|TRBD1|TRBV7-8|NA
TGTGCCAGCAGCTTAGGGGGGACAGGGGTTGGCTACACCTTC
CASSLGGTGVGYTF
>TRBJ2-7|TRBD2|TRBV18|NA
TGTGCCAGCTCACCTAGCTTACAGGGGACTAGCCGCCGTTGGTACGAGCAGTACTTC
CASSPSLQGTSRRWYEQYF
>TRBJ1-2|TRBD1|TRBV5-6|NA
TGTGCCAGCAGCTACGCCCGGTACGGCAGGGGGTATTCTGCTTTTGGCTACACCTTC
CASSYARYGRGYSAFGYTF
>TRBJ1-4|NA|TRBV28|NA
TGTGCCAGCAGTTTAGGCGGAACTAATGAAAAACTGTTTTTT
CASSLGGTNEKLFF
>TRBJ2-3|NA|TRBV5-4|few
TGTGCCAGCAGCTTGGCTGGAGATACGCAGTATTTT
CASSLAGDTQYF
>TRBJ2-2|NA|TRBV18|NA
TGTGCCAGCTCACGTACATACAGCGACCCCGGGGAGCTGTTTTTT
CASSRTYSDPGELFF
>TRBJ1-5|TRBD1|TRBV27|NA
TGTGCCAGCAGTGCAACCTCGACAGGGGGCGACAATCAGCCCCAGCATTTT
CASSATSTGGDNQPQHF
>TRBJ1-5|NA|TRBV18|NA
TGTGCCAGCTCACCAGGGCAGGGGTTGGATCAGCCCCAGCATTTT
CASSPGQGLDQPQHF
>TRBJ2-1|NA|TRBV9|NA
TGTGCCAGCAACCGGGAGTCCTACAATGAGCAGTTCTTC
CASNRESYNEQFF
>TRBJ1-3|NA|TRBV18|NA
TGTGCCAGCTCACCAACGACAGGTACTATCGCTGGAAACACCATATATTTT
CASSPTTGTIAGNTIYF
>TRBJ2-3|NA|TRBV2|NA
TGTGCCAGCAGTGTTCAGGGGGGAGATACGCAGTATTTT
CASSVQGGDTQYF
>TRBJ2-7|TRBD2|TRBV5-4|NA
TGTGCCAGCAGCAGAACCGGGACTAGCGGACCCTACGAGCAGTACTTC
CASSRTGTSGPYEQYF
>TRBJ2-7|TRBD1|TRBV28|once
TGTGCCAGCAGTCTCGGGACAGAGTACGAGCAGTACTTC
CASSLGTEYEQYF
>TRBJ2-5|TRBD2|TRBV9|once
TGTGCCAGCAGCTCCGGGGGGAGGGGAATGGCGGAGACCCAGTACTTC
CASSSGGRGMAETQYF
>TRBJ2-5|TRBD2|TRBV4-2|few
TGTGCCAGCAGCCAAGATCTAGCGGGAGCAGAGACCCAGTACTTC
CASSQDLAGAETQYF
>TRBJ1-2|NA|TRBV25-1|NA
TGTGCTATTGGGGGGCTAGGAGGCTACACCTTC
CAIGGLGGYTF
>TRBJ1-1|NA|TRBV11-1|few
TGTGCCAGCAGCGTAAAGACGAACACTGAAGCTTTCTTT
CASSVKTNTEAFF
>TRBJ2-1|NA|TRBV18|NA
TGTGCCAGCTCACCAACGGGGGATGAGCAGTTCTTC
CASSPTGDEQFF
>TRBJ2-5|TRBD1|TRBV6-5|NA
TGTGCCAGCAGAGTGGACAGGGAACAGACCCAGTACTTC
CASRVDREQTQYF
>TRBJ1-1|NA|TRBV11-3|NA
TGTGCCAGCAGCGGGAAAAGCACGGGTGAAGCTTTCTTT
CASSGKSTGEAFF
>TRBJ2-1|TRBD2|TRBV4-1|once
TGCGCCAGCAGCCAAGTCCTAGCGGGAGTCTCCTACAATGAGCAGTTCTTC
CASSQVLAGVSYNEQFF
>TRBJ2-7|NA|TRBV30|NA
TGTGCCTGGAGTGTACGAGCGGCCTCCTACGAGCAGTACTTC
CAWSVRAASYEQYF
>TRBJ2-1|NA|TRBV2|NA
TGTGCCAGCGCGGGACGTTCCTACAATGAGCAGTTCTTC
CASAGRSYNEQFF
>TRBJ2-1|NA|TRBV15|once
TGTGCCACTAGAAGCAGCCGTGAGCAGTTCTTC
CATRSSREQFF
>TRBJ2-7|NA|TRBV28|NA
TGTGCCAGCAGTCTCCAGGGTTTCCACGAGCAGTACTTC
CASSLQGFHEQYF